This record concerns one T cell receptor beta chain sequence. The CDR3 contains 13 residues. Germline assignment: CDR1 SGHDT and CDR2 YYEEEE. V gave up 3 bases and J gave up 3 bases, with 9 bases separating them. These data are taken from a study of blood T cell repertoires in COVID-19. Participants were aged roughly 18 to 90 years, lived in over 20 US areas, and enrolled virtually. Clinical histories supplied by participants themselves formed the basis of cohort assignment. Sequencing was performed with immunoSEQ multiplex PCR; in TCRdb, only in-frame clones are kept and a portion is missing. The sample has under 200,000 clones; about 84% are singletons.

What was sequenced was PBMCs or T cells enriched from blood (not recorded which). The chain carries TRBV5-6 and TRBJ1-2; D may be TRBD1 (5 bases). This TCR came from a woman aged 40 to 50 with acute COVID-19. CDR3 sequence: CASSSGHYYGYTF. CDR3 DNA sequence: TGTGCCAGCAGCTCCGGACATTACTATGGCTACACCTTC.